A single sample is the source of the 21 T cell receptor beta chains below, sequenced in a study of T cell responses to AZD1222 COVID-19 vaccine. Only in-frame clones appear in the TCRdb table, and some are missing; sequencing was by immunoSEQ multiplex PCR. The sample records around 120,000 clones, 88% being singletons. This specimen was peripheral blood, taken on day 0 of AZD1222 vaccination. The receptors stem from an adult in good health.

This clone is deemed medium-sized. The genes are TRBV27 and TRBJ2-7; D possibly matches TRBD1 or TRBD2 (6 bases each). The germline V gene has CDR1 MNHEY and CDR2 SMNVEV (reference sequence). V shed 6 bases and J shed 2 bases, with 17 bases lying between them. The CDR3 consists of 15 residues. The chain's CDR3 is CASRWSGAETYEQYF. CDR3 sequence (DNA): TGTGCCAGCAGATGGTCGGGGGCCGAGACCTACGAGCAGTACTTC.

The chain uses TRBV9 and TRBJ2-7; D perhaps matches TRBD1 (5 bases). Germline V gene sequence: CDR1 SGDLS, CDR2 YYNGEE. CDR3 length equals 14 residues. V lost 0 bases and J lost 4, with 11 bases in between. The CDR3 sequence is CASSVDQGPYEQYF. DNA of the CDR3: TGTGCCAGCAGCGTAGACCAGGGTCCATACGAGCAGTACTTC.

V usage is TRBV5-4 and J usage is TRBJ2-5; D may match TRBD1 or TRBD2 (5 bases each). V lost 4 bases and J 5 bases, leaving 15 bases between the germline ends. The germline V gene encodes CDR1 SGHNT and CDR2 YYREEE (reference sequence). This CDR3 is built from 14 residues. The CDR3 is CASSPGRWTETQYF. CDR3 bases: TGTGCCAGCAGCCCGGGACGGTGGACGGAGACCCAGTACTTC.

By sample fraction, this clone is medium-sized (0.01 to 0.1%). This rearrangement joins TRBV5-6 to TRBJ1-1, with a possible D match to TRBD1 (6 bases). The CDR3 is made up of 15 amino acids. The V and J ends lost 0 bases and 5 bases respectively, with 14 bases between them. Germline CDR1 SGHDT, CDR2 YYEEEE. As DNA, the CDR3 is TGTGCCAGCAGCTTGGCCGGGGGCGGAGGTACTGAAGCTTTCTTT. Translation: CASSLAGGGGTEAFF.

V and J are TRBV19 and TRBJ1-4; D is possibly TRBD1 (6 bases). V shed 3 bases and J shed 5 bases, with 16 bases lying between them. From germline, CDR1 is LNHDA and CDR2 SQIVND (reference sequence). This CDR3 has 16 residues. CDR3 sequence (DNA): TGTGCCAGTAGTATCCGCCCCGACAGGTGGAATGAAAAACTGTTTTTT. It codes for CASSIRPDRWNEKLFF.

This chain uses TRBV27 with TRBJ2-2; tentatively, D is TRBD1 (6 bases). The ends were cut back, 5 bases at V and 1 base at J, with 14 bases in the middle. Germline V gene data show CDR1 as MNHEY and CDR2 as SMNVEV (reference sequence). The CDR3 is 16 residues long. The CDR3 region has the DNA TGTGCCAGCAGTCTAACCCCACAGGGGAACACCGGGGAGCTGTTTTTT. Translation: CASSLTPQGNTGELFF.

V and J are TRBV29-1 and TRBJ1-1; D remains ambiguous. CDR1 and CDR2 (germline): SQVTM, ANQGSEA. With 8 bases removed from V and 2 bases from J, the gap between germline ends came to 9 bases. The CDR3 sequence is 11 residues long. The CDR3 region has the DNA TGCAGCCTTGCCCCCAACACTGAAGCTTTCTTT. It specifies CSLAPNTEAFF.

This sequence joins TRBV4-3 and TRBJ2-1, with D tentatively TRBD2 (6 bases). Germline V gives CDR1 LGHNA, CDR2 YSLEER. The CDR3 spans 16 residues. Trimming left V 0 bases short and J 0 bases short, with 9 bases between. The CDR3 nucleotides are TGCGCCAGCAGCCAAGATTCCGGGAGCTCCTACAATGAGCAGTTCTTC. Amino acid sequence: CASSQDSGSSYNEQFF.

CDR3 nucleotides: TGCGCCAGCAGCCATTCGCGAAACTCCGCTGGACTGTTTTTT. Amino acid sequence: CASSHSRNSAGLFF. This sequence joins TRBV4-3 and TRBJ1-4; D is unclear. Germline V CDR1 and CDR2: LGHNA, YSLEER. The CDR3 consists of 14 residues. V was shortened by 3 bases and J by 13 bases, with 18 bases between the two germline ends.

V is TRBV19 and J is TRBJ2-7, with 11 bases aligning to TRBD2. Germline V gene sequence: CDR1 LNHDA, CDR2 SQIVND (reference sequence). CDR3 length: 15 amino acids. V was pared by 3 bases and J by 0 bases, with 1 base of the junction left unmatched. The CDR3 protein is CASSISGGASYEQYF. In nucleotides, the CDR3 is TGTGCCAGTAGTATTAGCGGGGGGGCCTCCTACGAGCAGTACTTC.

The rearrangement joins TRBV2 to TRBJ2-7; D assignment may be TRBD1 or TRBD2 (5 bases each). Per the germline V gene, CDR1 is SNHLY and CDR2 is FYNNEI. The CDR3 length is 12 residues. V gave up 6 bases and J gave up 3 bases, with 9 bases separating them. The CDR3 coding sequence is TGTGCCAGCAGCAGGGACGTCTACGAGCAGTACTTC. This gives the protein CASSRDVYEQYF.

The chain recombines TRBV29-1 with TRBJ1-2; 9 nucleotides agree with TRBD1. The CDR3 is 12 amino acids. Germline V lookup: CDR1 SQVTM, CDR2 ANQGSEA. V lost 7 bases and J lost 5; bases outside the gene matches: 5. The CDR3 nucleotides read TGCAGCGACCGACAGGGGGGGTATGGCTACACCTTC. This encodes CSDRQGGYGYTF.

The chain couples TRBV4-1 to TRBJ1-6; 8 nucleotides match TRBD1. With V trimmed by 6 bases and J by 7 bases, 5 bases remained unmatched. CDR3 length: 14 amino acids. CDR1 is MGHRA, CDR2 YSYEKL, per germline. The CDR3 protein is CASRKTGVNSPLHF. The CDR3 DNA reads as TGCGCCAGCAGAAAGACAGGGGTAAATTCACCCCTCCACTTT.

The rearrangement links TRBV19 to TRBJ1-1, with 7 bases aligning to TRBD1. Germline assignment: CDR1 LNHDA and CDR2 SQIVND (reference sequence). CDR3 length: 12 residues. Losses at the gene ends were 9 bases for V and 3 bases for J; bases not matched to a gene: 4. CDR3 sequence: CASDRADTEAFF. DNA of the CDR3: TGTGCCAGCGACAGGGCGGACACTGAAGCTTTCTTT.

The chain combines TRBV7-2 with TRBJ2-3; D uncertain. The CDR3 spans 16 residues. CDR1 SGHTA and CDR2 FQGNSA come from the germline V gene. Trimming took off 6 bases at V and 2 bases at J, with 18 bases between the two ends. CDR3 bases: TGTGCCAGCAGATCAGGAAGACTCGCCTCCACAGATACGCAGTATTTT. It encodes CASRSGRLASTDTQYF.

The J gene is TRBJ1-5, the V gene TRBV6-2 or TRBV6-3; maybe TRBD1 (6 bases). The CDR3 is 14 residues long. Per the germline V gene, CDR1 is MNHEY and CDR2 is SVGEGT. V lost 6 bases, J lost 5 bases, and 14 bases lay in between. This chain's CDR3 is CASSSGTLYQPQHF. The CDR3, as DNA: TGTGCCAGCAGCTCCGGGACATTGTATCAGCCCCAGCATTTT.

The J gene is TRBJ1-5, the V gene TRBV7-8, with unresolved D. Germline CDR1 and CDR2: SGHVS and FQNEAQ. This CDR3 has 12 amino acids. V was clipped by 6 bases and J by 4 bases, with 7 bases between them. The CDR3 loop reads CASRRENQPQHF. The CDR3 bases are TGTGCCAGCAGAAGAGAGAATCAGCCCCAGCATTTT.

The chain carries TRBV21-1 and TRBJ1-5. TRBV21-1 is tagged as a pseudogene. This CDR3 comprises 15 residues. The CDR3 region has the DNA TGTGCCAGCAGTGAATTACACGGGCGTGATCAGCCCCAGCATTTT. This translates into CASSELHGRDQPQHF.

The rearrangement links TRBV6-5 to TRBJ2-7; the D is unclear. V dropped 0 bases and J dropped 0 bases, with 6 bases sitting between them. The CDR3 sequence is 14 residues long. Germline V gene lookup returns CDR1 MNHEY and CDR2 SVGAGI. The CDR3 here is CASSYSVISYEQYF. The CDR3 nucleotides are TGTGCCAGCAGTTACTCTGTAATCTCCTACGAGCAGTACTTC.

The V call is TRBV2, the J call TRBJ2-3, with D possibly called TRBD1 or TRBD2 (6 bases each). The CDR3 sequence is 15 residues long. V was shortened by 1 base and J by 0 bases, with 8 bases between the two germline ends. Germline CDR1 and CDR2: SNHLY and FYNNEI. The CDR3 spells CASSEEGGSTDTQYF. CDR3 DNA sequence: TGTGCCAGCAGTGAAGAGGGGGGAAGCACAGATACGCAGTATTTT.

V is TRBV7-9 and J is TRBJ2-7, with D hard to call. The V end lost 0 bases, the J end lost 0 bases, and 9 bases lay between the germline ends. The CDR3 extends over 15 amino acids. CDR1 and CDR2 from the germline V gene are SEHNR and FQNEAQ (reference sequence). CDR3 sequence (DNA): TGTGCCAGCAGCTTAGCGCTCGGCAGCTCCTACGAGCAGTACTTC. Residues: CASSLALGSSYEQYF.